These 9 T cell receptor beta chains originate from one sample sequenced in a study of CXCR3-negative and CXCR3-positive naive CD8 T cells. Each TRB cDNA library was prepared by 5' RACE (with UMI labels). TCRdb reprocessed the 5' RACE reads and reports one entry per CDR3 protein, with no DNA. Its table records 45,000 to 65,000 distinct CDR3 sequences. What was sequenced was naive CXCR3- CD8+ T cells from blood. Described subset: CD45RO-CCR7+CD27+CD95- naive CD8+ T cells lacking CXCR3 (TNR3-). Receptors were obtained from a human donor in good health. Some clones in this sample may be carry-over from other donors' samples.

The chain joins TRBV13 to TRBJ2-7; TCRdb's D call, TRBD2, is unchecked because there is no DNA. This CDR3 is built from 14 residues. Germline assignment: CDR1 PRHDT and CDR2 FYEKMQ (reference sequence). CDR3 residues: CASSLLAGADEQYF. The complete variable domain, with remaining parts taken from reference TRBV13 and TRBJ2-7, reads AAGVIQSPRHLIKEKRETATLKCYPIPRHDTVYWYQQGPGQDPQFLISFYEKMQSDKGSIPDRFSAQQFSDYHSELNMSSLELGDSALYFCASSLLAGADEQYFGPGTRLTVT.

The CDR3 is CAWSDQSYEQYF. The chain uses TRBV30 and TRBJ2-7. In germline, CDR1 is GTSNPN, CDR2 SVGIG (reference sequence). This CDR3 spans 12 amino acids.

V and J are TRBV7-6 and TRBJ2-1. Germline V gene lookup returns CDR1 SGHVS and CDR2 FNYEAQ. The CDR3 has 13 residues. The CDR3 sequence is CASSHEAYNEQFF.

This chain uses TRBV4-3 with TRBJ2-3; lacking DNA, the TRBD1 call made by TCRdb goes unchecked. Germline assignment: CDR1 LGHNA and CDR2 YSLEER. The CDR3 has 16 residues. This CDR3 is CASSQGRRQPTDTQYF.

CDR3 amino acids: CASSLWASGTHNEQFF. The J gene is TRBJ2-1, the V gene TRBV28; TCRdb's D call of TRBD2 is untestable without DNA. This CDR3 has 16 residues. The germline V gene has CDR1 MDHEN and CDR2 SYDVKM. Full variable domain (missing parts from reference TRBV28 and TRBJ2-1): DVKVTQSSRYLVKRTGEKVFLECVQDMDHENMFWYRQDPGLGLRLIYFSYDVKMKEKGDIPEGYSVSREKKERFSLILESASTNQTSMYLCASSLWASGTHNEQFFGPGTRLTVL.

The chain employs TRBV12-3 or TRBV12-4 and TRBJ2-5. The CDR3 contains 13 residues. The CDR3 is CASSFVSRETQYF.

The V and J genes are TRBV4-1 and TRBJ1-1; the D call from TCRdb, TRBD1, cannot be confirmed without DNA. The CDR3 length is 15 residues. Germline loops: CDR1 MGHRA, CDR2 YSYEKL. CDR3 region: CASSQEGQGGTEAFF.

V and J are TRBV28 and TRBJ2-2; the D call from TCRdb, TRBD2, cannot be confirmed without DNA. This CDR3 comprises 17 residues. Germline CDR1 MDHEN, CDR2 SYDVKM. The CDR3 is CASSLSPLGANTGELFF. Based on the CDR3 plus reference TRBV28 and TRBJ2-2, the full variable domain is DVKVTQSSRYLVKRTGEKVFLECVQDMDHENMFWYRQDPGLGLRLIYFSYDVKMKEKGDIPEGYSVSREKKERFSLILESASTNQTSMYLCASSLSPLGANTGELFFGEGSRLTVL.

The chain is built from TRBV20-1 and TRBJ2-3. Germline assignment: CDR1 DFQATT and CDR2 SNEGSKA (reference sequence). The length of the CDR3 is 13 residues. The CDR3 sequence is CSARDGSTDTQYF.